This TCR beta chain was recorded in a study of blood T cell repertoires in COVID-19. In the study overall: Acute-phase and convalescent COVID-19 samples originated in the United States, Italy and Spain. T cells, B-cell-depleted T cells, or PBMCs supplied cDNA or gDNA.

How the authors handled the data: Nucleated cell number was recorded as an estimate derived from reference gene primer amplification. Assay: immunoSEQ multiplex PCR; the TCRdb copy retains only in-frame clones and omits some. D and trimming were read from the DNA, whereas the V and J calls and clone size are those reported in that table. The sample includes some 250,000 clones, 88% of them seen just once. The V gene lost 4 bases and the J gene lost 5 bases, with 12 bases spanning the gap. The CDR3 is 14 amino acids. Germline V gene sequence: CDR1 LGHNA, CDR2 YNFKEQ. Sequencing was performed on peripheral blood. The sequence was obtained from a woman between 35 and 50 years old who had recovered from COVID-19. V is TRBV4-2 and J is TRBJ2-1, with D perhaps matching TRBD1 (6 bases). Here the CDR3 DNA reads TGTGCCAGCAGCCGAGGGGGACCGAACAATGAGCAGTTCTTC. It translates to CASSRGGPNNEQFF.